These T cell receptor beta chains were read from a single sample in a study of CD4 T cells in relation to SARS-CoV-2 and coronaviruses. Data came from immunoSEQ multiplex PCR; TCRdb stores just in-frame clones and leaves some out. The data show about 29,000 clones, 72% seen once. No antigen has been identified for these receptors. What was sequenced was CD4+ T cells from PBMCs, cultured in vitro. These receptors originate from a human donor in good health. Both conserved end residues are part of each CDR3. D genes are given only for firm matches. The size field is filled for only some rows; it gives once, few, many or a size class.

TRBV20-1	.	.	TRBJ1-1	TGCAGTGCGCGGGTTAACACTGAAGCTTTCTTT	CSARVNTEAFF
TRBV6-6	.	.	TRBJ2-7	TGTGCCAGCAGCACAGGCCGCTACGAGCAGTACTTC	CASSTGRYEQYF
TRBV7-9	TRBD1	medium-sized	TRBJ2-4	TGTGCCAGCACCCAGGGGGACACCAACATTCAGTACTTC	CASTQGDTNIQYF
TRBV6-1	.	once	TRBJ2-7	TGTGCCAGCAGTGAACTTACCAGGGGGGACTCCGAGCAGTACTTC	CASSELTRGDSEQYF
TRBV6-2/TRBV6-3	.	few	TRBJ2-3	TGTGCCAGCAGTCATGCATCGGTGGGAGATACGCAGTATTTT	CASSHASVGDTQYF
TRBV3-1/TRBV3-2	.	.	TRBJ1-1	TGTGCCAGCAGCCAAGCTAGGACAGTTGAAGCTTTCTTT	CASSQARTVEAFF
TRBV23-1	.	.	TRBJ1-2	TGCGCCAGCAGTCAACCCAGAACCGGGTATGGCTACACCTTC	CASSQPRTGYGYTF
TRBV3-1/TRBV3-2	TRBD2	.	TRBJ2-5	TGTGCCAGCAGCCAGGGACTAGCGGGAGGGCCAGAAAACCCAGAGACCCAGTACTTC	CASSQGLAGGPENPETQYF
TRBV29-1	TRBD2	.	TRBJ2-2	TGCAGCGTCAAGACTAGCGGGACCGGGGAGCTGTTTTTT	CSVKTSGTGELFF
TRBV10-2	.	few	TRBJ2-2	TGCGCCAGCAACCAAGGGGAATACACCGGGGAGCTGTTTTTT	CASNQGEYTGELFF
TRBV19	.	.	TRBJ2-5	TGTGCCAGTAGTGTGGGGGGGACACCGGATGGAGAGACCCAGTACTTC	CASSVGGTPDGETQYF
TRBV9	.	.	TRBJ1-1	TGTGCCAGCAGCCCCCTCCTGGGGTTCGACACTGAAGCTTTCTTT	CASSPLLGFDTEAFF
TRBV7-9	.	few	TRBJ1-6	TGTGCCAGCAGCTTAGGGGGGAATTTTCGGTCACCCCTCCACTTT	CASSLGGNFRSPLHF
TRBV11-1	.	few	TRBJ1-6	TGTGCCAGCAGCTTACGACAGACTAATTCACCCCTCCACTTT	CASSLRQTNSPLHF
TRBV7-9	TRBD1	.	TRBJ2-5	TGTGCCGGGGACAGGGGCCAAGAGACCCAGTACTTC	CAGDRGQETQYF
TRBV7-2	.	.	TRBJ2-7	TGTGCCAGCAGCTCTTGGATCATTGAAAGCTCCTACGAGCAGTACTTC	CASSSWIIESSYEQYF
TRBV6-4	TRBD2	.	TRBJ2-2	TGTGCCAGCAGTCGGGAGGAAAACACCGGGGAGCTGTTTTTT	CASSREENTGELFF
TRBV6-6	.	few	TRBJ1-3	TGTGCCAGCAGTCCTACTCAGACAGCTAGAGTCGGAAACACCATATATTTT	CASSPTQTARVGNTIYF
TRBV3-1/TRBV3-2	TRBD2	once	TRBJ2-5	TGTGCCAGCAGCCTACCGACTAGCGGGAGGCAAGAGACCCAGTACTTC	CASSLPTSGRQETQYF
TRBV19	TRBD2	.	TRBJ2-2	TGTGCCAGTAGTCGGACTAGCGGGAGGGGAGTGGGAACCGGGGAGCTGTTTTTT	CASSRTSGRGVGTGELFF
TRBV7-8	TRBD2	.	TRBJ2-3	TGTGCCAGCAGCCTCGGGACTAGCGGGGGGTTTAAAGATACGCAGTATTTT	CASSLGTSGGFKDTQYF
TRBV27	.	.	TRBJ1-4	TGTGCCAGCAGTCGCTTCGCGGAGTCTAGTGAAAAACTGTTTTTT	CASSRFAESSEKLFF
TRBV29-1	.	.	TRBJ2-7	TGCAGCGGTTCGCCCCACAGGGACGCACCTCCACTTTACTCCTACGAGCAGTACTTC	CSGSPHRDAPPLYSYEQYF
TRBV5-6	.	.	TRBJ2-5	TGTGCCAGCAGCTTCGGCTGGCTAGGGGGAGAGACCCAGTACTTC	CASSFGWLGGETQYF
TRBV4-3	.	once	TRBJ2-3	TGCGCCAGCAGCCAAGGTGTTAAAGATACGCAGTATTTT	CASSQGVKDTQYF